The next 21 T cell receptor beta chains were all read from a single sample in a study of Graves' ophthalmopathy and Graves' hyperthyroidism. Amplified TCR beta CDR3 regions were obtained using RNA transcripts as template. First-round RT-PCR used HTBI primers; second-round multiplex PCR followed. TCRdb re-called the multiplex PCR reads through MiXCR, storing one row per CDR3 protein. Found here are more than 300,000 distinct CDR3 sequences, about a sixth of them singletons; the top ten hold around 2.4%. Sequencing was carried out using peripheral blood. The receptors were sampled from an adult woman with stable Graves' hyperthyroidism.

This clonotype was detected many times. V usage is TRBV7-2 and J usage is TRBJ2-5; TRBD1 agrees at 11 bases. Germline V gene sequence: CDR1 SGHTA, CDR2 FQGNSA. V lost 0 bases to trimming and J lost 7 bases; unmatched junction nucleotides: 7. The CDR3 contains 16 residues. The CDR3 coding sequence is TGTGCCAGCAGCTTAGCGGGGACAGGGGGTTATAGGACCCAGTACTTC. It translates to CASSLAGTGGYRTQYF.

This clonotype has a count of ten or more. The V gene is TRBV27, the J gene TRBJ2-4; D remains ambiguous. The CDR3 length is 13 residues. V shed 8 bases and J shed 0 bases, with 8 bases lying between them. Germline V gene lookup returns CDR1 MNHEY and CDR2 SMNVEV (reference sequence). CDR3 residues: CASGLAAKNIQYF. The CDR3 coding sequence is TGTGCCAGCGGGCTGGCAGCCAAAAACATTCAGTACTTC.

The CDR3 region has the DNA TGTGCCAGCAGCGTCGGACCGGGACAAGGCCCCTACGAGCAGTACTTC. This codes for CASSVGPGQGPYEQYF. The rearrangement uses TRBV12-3 or TRBV12-4 and TRBJ2-7; tentatively, D is TRBD1 (6 bases). This CDR3 comprises 16 residues. V was shortened by 6 bases and J by 2 bases, with 20 bases between the two germline ends.

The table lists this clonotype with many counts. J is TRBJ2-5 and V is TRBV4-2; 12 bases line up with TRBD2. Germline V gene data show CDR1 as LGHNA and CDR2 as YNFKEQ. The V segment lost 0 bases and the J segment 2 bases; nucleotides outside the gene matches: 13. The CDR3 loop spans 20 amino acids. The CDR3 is CASSQDFASGRAGEQETQYF. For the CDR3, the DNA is TGTGCCAGCAGCCAAGATTTCGCTAGCGGGAGGGCCGGTGAACAAGAGACCCAGTACTTC.

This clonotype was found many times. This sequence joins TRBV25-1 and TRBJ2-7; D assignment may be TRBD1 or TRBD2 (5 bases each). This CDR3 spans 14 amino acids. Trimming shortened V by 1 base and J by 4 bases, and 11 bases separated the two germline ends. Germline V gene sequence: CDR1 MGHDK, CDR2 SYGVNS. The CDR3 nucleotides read TGTGCCAGCAGTGAATCGGGACGGACTTACGAGCAGTACTTC. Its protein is CASSESGRTYEQYF.

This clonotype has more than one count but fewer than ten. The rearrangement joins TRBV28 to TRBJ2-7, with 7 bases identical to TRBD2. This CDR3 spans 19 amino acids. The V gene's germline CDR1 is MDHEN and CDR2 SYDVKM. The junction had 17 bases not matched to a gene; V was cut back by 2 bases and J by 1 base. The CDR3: CASSLMAGTTLQPSYEQYF. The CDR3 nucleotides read TGTGCCAGCAGTTTAATGGCAGGGACTACATTACAACCATCCTACGAGCAGTACTTC.

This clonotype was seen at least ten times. The chain's CDR3 is CASSSGAGTYEQYF. CDR3 DNA sequence: TGTGCCAGCAGTTCTGGGGCCGGAACCTACGAGCAGTACTTC. This chain joins TRBV12-3 or TRBV12-4 and TRBJ2-7; a weak D match, TRBD1 (5 bases). V shed 4 bases and J shed 2 bases, with 12 bases lying between them. The CDR3 loop spans 14 amino acids.

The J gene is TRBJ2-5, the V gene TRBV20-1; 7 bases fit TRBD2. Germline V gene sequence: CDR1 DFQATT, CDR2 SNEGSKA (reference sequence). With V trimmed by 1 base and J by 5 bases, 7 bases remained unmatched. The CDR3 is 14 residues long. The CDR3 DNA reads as TGCAGTGCTAGAGCTTCGACTAGCATGGAGACCCAGTACTTC. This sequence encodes CSARASTSMETQYF.

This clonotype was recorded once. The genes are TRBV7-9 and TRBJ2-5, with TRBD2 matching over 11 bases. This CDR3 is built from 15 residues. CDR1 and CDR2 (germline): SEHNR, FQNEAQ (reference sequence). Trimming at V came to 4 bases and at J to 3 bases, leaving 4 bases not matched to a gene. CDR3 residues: CASSWGLAEEETQYF. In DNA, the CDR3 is TGTGCCAGCAGCTGGGGACTAGCGGAGGAAGAGACCCAGTACTTC.

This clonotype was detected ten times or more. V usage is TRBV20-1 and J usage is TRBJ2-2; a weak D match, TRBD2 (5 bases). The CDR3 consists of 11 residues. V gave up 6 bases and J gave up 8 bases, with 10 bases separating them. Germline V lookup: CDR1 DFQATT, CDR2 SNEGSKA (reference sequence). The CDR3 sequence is CSAKRRGELFF. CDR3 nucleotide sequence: TGCAGTGCCAAAAGGAGGGGGGAGCTGTTTTTT.

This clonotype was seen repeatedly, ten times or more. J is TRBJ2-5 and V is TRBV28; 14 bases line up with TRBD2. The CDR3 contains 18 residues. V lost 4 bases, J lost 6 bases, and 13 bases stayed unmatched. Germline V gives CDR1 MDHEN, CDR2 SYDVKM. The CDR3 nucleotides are TGTGCCAGCAGTTCCTCGGGACTAGCGGGAGCTGGTTGGAAGACCCAGTACTTC. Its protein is CASSSSGLAGAGWKTQYF.

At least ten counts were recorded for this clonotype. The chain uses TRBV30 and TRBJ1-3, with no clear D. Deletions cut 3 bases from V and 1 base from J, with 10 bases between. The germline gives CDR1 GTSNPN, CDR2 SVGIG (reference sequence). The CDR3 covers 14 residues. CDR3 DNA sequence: TGTGCCTGGAGAATTACAGCGTCTGGAAACACCATATATTTT. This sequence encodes CAWRITASGNTIYF.

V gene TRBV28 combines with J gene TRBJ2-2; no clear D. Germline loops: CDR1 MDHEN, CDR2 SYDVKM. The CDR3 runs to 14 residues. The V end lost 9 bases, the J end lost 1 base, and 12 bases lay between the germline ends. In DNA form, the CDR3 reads TGTGCCAGTATTAAGTGGGGGAACACCGGGGAGCTGTTTTTT. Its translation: CASIKWGNTGELFF.

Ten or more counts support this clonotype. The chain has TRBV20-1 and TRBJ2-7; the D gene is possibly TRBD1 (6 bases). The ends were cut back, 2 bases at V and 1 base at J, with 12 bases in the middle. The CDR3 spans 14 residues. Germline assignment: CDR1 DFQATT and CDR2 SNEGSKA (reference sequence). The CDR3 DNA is TGCAGTGCTAGACGTACGGACAGTTCCTACGAGCAGTACTTC. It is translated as CSARRTDSSYEQYF.

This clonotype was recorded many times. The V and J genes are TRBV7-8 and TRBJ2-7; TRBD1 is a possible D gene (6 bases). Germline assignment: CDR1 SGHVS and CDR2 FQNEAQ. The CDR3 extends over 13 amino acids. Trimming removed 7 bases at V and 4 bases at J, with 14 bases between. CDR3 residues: CASTPTGAYEQYF. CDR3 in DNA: TGTGCCAGCACACCGACAGGCGCTTACGAGCAGTACTTC.

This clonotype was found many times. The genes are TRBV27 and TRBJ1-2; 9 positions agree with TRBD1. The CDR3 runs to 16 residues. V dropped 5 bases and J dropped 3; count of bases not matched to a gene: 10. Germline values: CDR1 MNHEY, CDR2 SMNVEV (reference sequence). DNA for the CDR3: TGTGCCAGCAGTCCCACCGGGACAGGGAAGGACTATGGCTACACCTTC. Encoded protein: CASSPTGTGKDYGYTF.

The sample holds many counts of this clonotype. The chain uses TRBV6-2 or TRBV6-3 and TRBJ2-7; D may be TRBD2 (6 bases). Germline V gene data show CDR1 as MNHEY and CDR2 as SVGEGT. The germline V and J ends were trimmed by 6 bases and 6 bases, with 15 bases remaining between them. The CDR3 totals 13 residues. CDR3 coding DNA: TGTGCCAGCAGCTACCGGGAGTTCTTCGAGCAGTACTTC. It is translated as CASSYREFFEQYF.

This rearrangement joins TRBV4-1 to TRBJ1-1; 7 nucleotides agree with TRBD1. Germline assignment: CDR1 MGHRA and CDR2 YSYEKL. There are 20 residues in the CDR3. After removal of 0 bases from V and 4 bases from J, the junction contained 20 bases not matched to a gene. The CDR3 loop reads CASSQDLEGFGGGASTEAFF. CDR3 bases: TGCGCCAGCAGCCAAGATCTCGAGGGGTTTGGAGGGGGCGCGAGCACTGAAGCTTTCTTT.

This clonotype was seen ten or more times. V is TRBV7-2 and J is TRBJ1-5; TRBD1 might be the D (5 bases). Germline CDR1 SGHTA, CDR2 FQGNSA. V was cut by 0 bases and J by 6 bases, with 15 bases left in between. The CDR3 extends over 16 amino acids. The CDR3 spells CASSLAHGSGIQPQHF. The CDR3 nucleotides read TGTGCCAGCAGCTTAGCCCATGGGTCAGGGATTCAGCCCCAGCATTTT.

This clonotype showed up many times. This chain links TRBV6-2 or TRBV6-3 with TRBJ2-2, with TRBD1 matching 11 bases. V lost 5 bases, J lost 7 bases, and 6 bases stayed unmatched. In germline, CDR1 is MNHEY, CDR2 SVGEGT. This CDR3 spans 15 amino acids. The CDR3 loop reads CASSLGTGGIGELFF. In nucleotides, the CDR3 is TGTGCCAGCAGTCTCGGGACAGGGGGTATCGGGGAGCTGTTTTTT.

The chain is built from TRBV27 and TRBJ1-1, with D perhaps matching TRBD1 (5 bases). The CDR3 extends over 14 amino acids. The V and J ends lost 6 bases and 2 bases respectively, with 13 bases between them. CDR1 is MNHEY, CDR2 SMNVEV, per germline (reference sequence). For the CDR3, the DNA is TGTGCCAGCAGGGGCAGGGCGGGTAACACTGAAGCTTTCTTT. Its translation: CASRGRAGNTEAFF.